Here is one T cell receptor beta chain with its context. This record belongs to a study of control samples from healthy donors and cancer patients. Method: immunoSEQ multiplex PCR; TCRdb's copy keeps in-frame clones and lacks some. The table has about 89,000 clones, over 75% seen once. V shed 3 bases, J shed 7 bases, and the junction held 5 bases outside the gene matches. The CDR3 is made up of 15 amino acids. Germline V gene sequence: CDR1 MRHNA, CDR2 SNTAGT. The rearrangement links TRBV6-4 to TRBJ2-1; 11 positions agree with TRBD2. This TCR derives from a middle-aged woman in good health. Sample: blood. The CDR3 region has the DNA TGTGCCAGCAGTGATGGGGCTAGCGGGGGGAATGAGCAGTTCTTC. Residues: CASSDGASGGNEQFF.